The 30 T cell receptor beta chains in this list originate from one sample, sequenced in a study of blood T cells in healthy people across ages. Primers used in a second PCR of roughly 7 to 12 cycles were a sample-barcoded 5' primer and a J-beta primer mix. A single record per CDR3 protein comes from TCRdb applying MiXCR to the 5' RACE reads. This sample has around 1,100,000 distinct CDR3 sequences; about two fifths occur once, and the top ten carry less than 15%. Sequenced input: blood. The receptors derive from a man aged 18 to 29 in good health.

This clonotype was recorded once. DNA of the CDR3: TGTGCCAGCAGCGTAGTCGTCGCGGAGAACACTGAAGCTTTCTTT. It codes for CASSVVVAENTEAFF. The chain couples TRBV9 to TRBJ1-1; D unresolved. The germline gives CDR1 SGDLS, CDR2 YYNGEE. Trimming cost V 0 bases and J 1 base, with 10 bases left between them. This CDR3 is 15 amino acids long.

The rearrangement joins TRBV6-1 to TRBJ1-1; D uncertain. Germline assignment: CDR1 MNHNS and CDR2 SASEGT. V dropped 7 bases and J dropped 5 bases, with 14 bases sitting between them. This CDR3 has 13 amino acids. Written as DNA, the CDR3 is TGTGCCAGCACGGAAACGTTGGGAACTGAAGCTTTCTTT. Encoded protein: CASTETLGTEAFF.

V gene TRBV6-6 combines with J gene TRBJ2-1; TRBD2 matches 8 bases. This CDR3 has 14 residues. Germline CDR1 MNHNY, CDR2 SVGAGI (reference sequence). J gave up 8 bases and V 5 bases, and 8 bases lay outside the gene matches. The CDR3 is CASSRGREADEQFF. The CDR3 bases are TGTGCCAGCAGTCGCGGGCGGGAGGCGGATGAGCAGTTCTTC.

The CDR3 region has the DNA TGTGCCAGCAGCAAGGACAGGGACTCTTGGGAGCAGTACTTC. Protein product: CASSKDRDSWEQYF. The rearrangement uses TRBV12-3 or TRBV12-4 and TRBJ2-4; 8 bases match TRBD1. Trimming at V came to 6 bases and at J to 13 bases, leaving 14 bases not matched to a gene. This CDR3 is 14 amino acids long.

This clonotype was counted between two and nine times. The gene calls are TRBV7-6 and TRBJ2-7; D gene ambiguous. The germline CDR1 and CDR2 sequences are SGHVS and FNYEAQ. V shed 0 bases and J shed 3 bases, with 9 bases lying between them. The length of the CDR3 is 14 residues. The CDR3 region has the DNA TGTGCCAGCAGCTTAGCAGGAGTTGGCTACGAGCAGTACTTC. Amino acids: CASSLAGVGYEQYF.

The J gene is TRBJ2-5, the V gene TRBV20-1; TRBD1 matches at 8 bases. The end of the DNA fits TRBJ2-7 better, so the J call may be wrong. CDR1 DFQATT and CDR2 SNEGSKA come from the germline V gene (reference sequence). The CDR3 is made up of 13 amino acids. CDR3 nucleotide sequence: TGCAGTGTGCCCGGGACAGGACCCTACGAGCAGTACTTC. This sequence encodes CSVPGTGPYEQYF.

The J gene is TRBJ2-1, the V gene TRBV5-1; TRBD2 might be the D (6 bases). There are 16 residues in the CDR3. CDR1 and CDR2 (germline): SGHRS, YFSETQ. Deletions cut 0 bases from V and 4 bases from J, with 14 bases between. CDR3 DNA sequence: TGCGCCAGCAGCTTGGCCGCGGGGATTCGATACAATGAGCAGTTCTTC. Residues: CASSLAAGIRYNEQFF.

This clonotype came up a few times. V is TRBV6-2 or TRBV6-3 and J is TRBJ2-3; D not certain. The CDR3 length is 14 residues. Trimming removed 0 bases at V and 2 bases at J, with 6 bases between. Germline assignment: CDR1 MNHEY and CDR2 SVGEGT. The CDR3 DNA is TGTGCCAGCAGTTACTCCGGCCACACAGATACGCAGTATTTT. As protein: CASSYSGHTDTQYF.

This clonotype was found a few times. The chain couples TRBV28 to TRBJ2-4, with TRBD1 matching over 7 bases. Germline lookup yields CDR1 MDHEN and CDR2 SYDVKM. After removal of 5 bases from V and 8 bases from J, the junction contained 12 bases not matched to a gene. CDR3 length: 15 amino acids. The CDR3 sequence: CASSPGRGLGYIQYF. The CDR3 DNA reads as TGTGCCAGCAGTCCCGGAAGGGGGCTTGGATACATTCAGTACTTC.

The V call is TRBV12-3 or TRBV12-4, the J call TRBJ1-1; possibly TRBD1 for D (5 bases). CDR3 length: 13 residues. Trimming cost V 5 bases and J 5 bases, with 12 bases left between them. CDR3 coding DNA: TGTGCCAGCAGTGTAAGGGGCAAAACTGAAGCTTTCTTT. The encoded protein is CASSVRGKTEAFF.

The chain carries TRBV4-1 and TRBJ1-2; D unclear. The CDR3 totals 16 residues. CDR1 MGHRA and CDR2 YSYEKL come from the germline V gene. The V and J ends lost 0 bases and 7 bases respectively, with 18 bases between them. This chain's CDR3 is CASSQEGSPLYGGYTF. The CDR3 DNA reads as TGCGCCAGCAGCCAAGAAGGAAGTCCACTGTATGGTGGCTACACCTTC.

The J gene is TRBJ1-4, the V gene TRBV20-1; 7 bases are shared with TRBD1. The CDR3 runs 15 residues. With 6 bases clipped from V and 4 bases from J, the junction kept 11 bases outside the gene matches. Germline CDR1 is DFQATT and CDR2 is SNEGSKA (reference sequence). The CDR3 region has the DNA TGCAGTGCCCCCCCCCGGGACAGAGATAATGAAAAACTGTTTTTT. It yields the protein CSAPPRDRDNEKLFF.

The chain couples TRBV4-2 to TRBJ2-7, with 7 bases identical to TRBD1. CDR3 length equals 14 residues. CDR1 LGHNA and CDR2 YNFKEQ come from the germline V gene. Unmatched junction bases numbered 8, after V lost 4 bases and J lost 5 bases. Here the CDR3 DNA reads TGTGCCAGCAGCCTTCGGACAGGCCGACACGAGCAGTACTTC. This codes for CASSLRTGRHEQYF.

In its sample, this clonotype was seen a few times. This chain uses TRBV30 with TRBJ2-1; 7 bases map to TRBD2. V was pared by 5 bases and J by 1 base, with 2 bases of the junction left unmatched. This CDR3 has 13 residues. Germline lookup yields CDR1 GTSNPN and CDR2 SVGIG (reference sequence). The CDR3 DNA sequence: TGTGCCTGGCGGGACTATTCCTACAATGAGCAGTTCTTC. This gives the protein CAWRDYSYNEQFF.

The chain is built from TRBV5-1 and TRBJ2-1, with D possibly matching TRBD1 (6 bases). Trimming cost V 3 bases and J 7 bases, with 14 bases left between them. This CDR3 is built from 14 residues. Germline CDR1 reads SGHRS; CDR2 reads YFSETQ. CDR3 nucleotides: TGCGCCAGCAGCTATACAGGGAGTTGGAATGAGCAGTTCTTC. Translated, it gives CASSYTGSWNEQFF. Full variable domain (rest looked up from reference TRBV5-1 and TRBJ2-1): KAGVTQTPRYLIKTRGQQVTLSCSPISGHRSVSWYQQTPGQGLQFLFEYFSETQRNKGNFPGRFSGRQFSNSRSEMNVSTLELGDSALYLCASSYTGSWNEQFFGPGTRLTVL.

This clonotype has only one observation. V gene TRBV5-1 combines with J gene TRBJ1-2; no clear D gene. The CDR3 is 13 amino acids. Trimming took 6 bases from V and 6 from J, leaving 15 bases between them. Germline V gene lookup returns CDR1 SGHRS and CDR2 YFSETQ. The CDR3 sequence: CASTTGSLDGYTF. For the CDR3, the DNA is TGCGCCAGCACGACCGGATCACTCGATGGCTACACCTTC.

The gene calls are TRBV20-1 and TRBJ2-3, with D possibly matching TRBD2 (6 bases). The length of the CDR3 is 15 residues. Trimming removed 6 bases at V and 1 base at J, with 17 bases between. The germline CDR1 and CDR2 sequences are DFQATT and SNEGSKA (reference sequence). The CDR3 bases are TGCAGTGCCGTACCTAGCGAGACACGCACAGATACGCAGTATTTT. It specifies CSAVPSETRTDTQYF.

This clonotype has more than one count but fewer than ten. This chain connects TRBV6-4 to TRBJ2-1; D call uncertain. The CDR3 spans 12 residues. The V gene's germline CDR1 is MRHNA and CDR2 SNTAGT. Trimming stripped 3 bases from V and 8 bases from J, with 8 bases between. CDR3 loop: CASSDSGDEQFF. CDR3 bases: TGTGCCAGCAGTGATTCAGGAGATGAGCAGTTCTTC.

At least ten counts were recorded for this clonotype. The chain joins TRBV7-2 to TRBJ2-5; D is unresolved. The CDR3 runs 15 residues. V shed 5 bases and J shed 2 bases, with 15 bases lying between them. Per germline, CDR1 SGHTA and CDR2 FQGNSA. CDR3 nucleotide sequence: TGTGCCAGCAGCCCAACACTTGGGGATCAAGAGACCCAGTACTTC. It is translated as CASSPTLGDQETQYF.

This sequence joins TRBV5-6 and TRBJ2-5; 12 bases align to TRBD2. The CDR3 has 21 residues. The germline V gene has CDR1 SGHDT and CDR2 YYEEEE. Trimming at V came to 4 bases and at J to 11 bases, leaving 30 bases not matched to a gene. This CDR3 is CASSRKSKLAGGTLPHNEQYF. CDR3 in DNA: TGTGCCAGCAGCAGGAAGTCCAAACTAGCGGGGGGAACACTACCACACAATGAGCAGTACTTC.

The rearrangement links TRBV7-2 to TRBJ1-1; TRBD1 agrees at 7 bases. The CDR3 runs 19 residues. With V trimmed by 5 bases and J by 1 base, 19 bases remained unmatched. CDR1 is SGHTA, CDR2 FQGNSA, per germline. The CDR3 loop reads CASSRPPPGGDFWNTEAFF. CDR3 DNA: TGTGCCAGCAGCCGACCCCCCCCAGGGGGTGATTTCTGGAACACTGAAGCTTTCTTT. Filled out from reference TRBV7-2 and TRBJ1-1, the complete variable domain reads GAGVSQSPSNKVTEKGKDVELRCDPISGHTALYWYRQSLGQGLEFLIYFQGNSAPDKSGLPSDRFSAERTGGSVSTLTIQRTQQEDSAVYLCASSRPPPGGDFWNTEAFFGQGTRLTVV.

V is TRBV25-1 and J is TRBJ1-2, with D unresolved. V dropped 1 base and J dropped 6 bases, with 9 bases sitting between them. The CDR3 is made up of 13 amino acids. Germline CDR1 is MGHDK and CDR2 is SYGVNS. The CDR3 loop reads CASSESGGNGYTF. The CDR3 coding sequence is TGTGCCAGCAGTGAATCTGGAGGGAATGGCTACACCTTC.

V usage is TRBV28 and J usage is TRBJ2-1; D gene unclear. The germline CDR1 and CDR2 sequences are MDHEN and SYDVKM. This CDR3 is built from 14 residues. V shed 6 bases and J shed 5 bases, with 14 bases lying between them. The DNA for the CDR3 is TGTGCCAGCAGCCCGCCGAGACGGGACAATGAGCAGTTCTTC. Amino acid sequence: CASSPPRRDNEQFF. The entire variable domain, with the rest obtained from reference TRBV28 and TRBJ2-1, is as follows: DVKVTQSSRYLVKRTGEKVFLECVQDMDHENMFWYRQDPGLGLRLIYFSYDVKMKEKGDIPEGYSVSREKKERFSLILESASTNQTSMYLCASSPPRRDNEQFFGPGTRLTVL.

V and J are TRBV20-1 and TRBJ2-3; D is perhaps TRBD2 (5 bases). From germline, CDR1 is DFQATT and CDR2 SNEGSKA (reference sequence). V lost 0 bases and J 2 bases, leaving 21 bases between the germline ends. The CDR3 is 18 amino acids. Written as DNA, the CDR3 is TGCAGTGCTAGAGATCGGGCAGTCTGGAGGATAACCACAGATACGCAGTATTTT. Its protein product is CSARDRAVWRITTDTQYF.

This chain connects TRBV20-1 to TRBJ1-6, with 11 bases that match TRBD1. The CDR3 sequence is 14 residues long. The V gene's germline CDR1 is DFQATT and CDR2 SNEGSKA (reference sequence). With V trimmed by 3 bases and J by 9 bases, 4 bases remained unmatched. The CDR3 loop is CSARRTGGVSPLHF. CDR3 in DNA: TGCAGTGCTAGGCGGACAGGGGGCGTTTCACCCCTCCACTTT.

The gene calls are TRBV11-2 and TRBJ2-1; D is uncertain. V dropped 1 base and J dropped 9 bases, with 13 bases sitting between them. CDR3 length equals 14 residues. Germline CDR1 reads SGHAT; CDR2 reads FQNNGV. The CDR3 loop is CASSLGALIGEQFF. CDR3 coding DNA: TGTGCCAGCAGCTTAGGGGCGTTGATAGGTGAGCAGTTCTTC.

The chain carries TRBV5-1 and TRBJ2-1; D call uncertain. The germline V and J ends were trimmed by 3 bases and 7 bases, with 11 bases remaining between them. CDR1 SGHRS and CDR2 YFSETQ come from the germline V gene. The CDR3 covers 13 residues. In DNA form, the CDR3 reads TGCGCCAGCAGCTCACGGACCGAGAATGAGCAGTTCTTC. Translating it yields CASSSRTENEQFF.

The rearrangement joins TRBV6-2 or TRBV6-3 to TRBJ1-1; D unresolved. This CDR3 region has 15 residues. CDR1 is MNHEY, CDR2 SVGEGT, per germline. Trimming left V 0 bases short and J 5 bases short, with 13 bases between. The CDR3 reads CASSYSTTLGTEAFF. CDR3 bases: TGTGCCAGCAGTTACTCGACGACCCTTGGGACTGAAGCTTTCTTT.

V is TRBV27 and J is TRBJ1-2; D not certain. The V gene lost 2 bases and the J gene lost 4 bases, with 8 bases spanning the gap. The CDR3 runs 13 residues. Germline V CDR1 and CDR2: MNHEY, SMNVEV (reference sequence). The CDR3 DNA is TGTGCCAGCAGTTTAAGTCCGAGCTATGGCTACACCTTC. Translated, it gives CASSLSPSYGYTF.

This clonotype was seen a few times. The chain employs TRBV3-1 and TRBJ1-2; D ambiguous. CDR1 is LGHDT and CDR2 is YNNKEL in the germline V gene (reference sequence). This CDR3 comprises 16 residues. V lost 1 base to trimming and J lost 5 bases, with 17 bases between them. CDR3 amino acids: CASSQGIVQTIYGYTF. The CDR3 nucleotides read TGTGCCAGCAGCCAAGGGATAGTACAGACTATATATGGCTACACCTTC.